The 18 T cell receptor beta chains below all came from one sample that was sequenced in a study of T cells in Graves' hyperthyroidism and ophthalmopathy. TCR beta CDR3 sequences were amplified from RNA transcripts. HTBI primers were employed in a first-round RT-PCR of the TCR CDR3. TCRdb recomputed calls from the multiplex PCR reads with MiXCR, one row per CDR3 protein. The sample carries hundreds of thousands of distinct CDR3 sequences, 14% recorded once. The sample consisted of blood. The receptors derive from a woman aged 18 to 35 with Graves' hyperthyroidism.

Remarks on this clonotype: A junction end diverges from the germline sequence, so it may reflect a read error. This chain joins TRBV6-5 and TRBJ2-2; 10 positions match TRBD1. Germline CDR1 reads MNHEY; CDR2 reads SVGAGI. The length of the CDR3 is 15 residues. CDR3 in DNA: TGTGCCAGCGGTTACGGGACAGGGGATACCGGGGAGCTGTTTTTT. It translates to CASGYGTGDTGELFF.

This clonotype appeared many times. The chain is built from TRBV28 and TRBJ2-3; the D is unclear. The CDR3 sequence is 14 residues long. V lost 8 bases and J lost 0, with 12 bases in between. Germline V CDR1 and CDR2: MDHEN, SYDVKM. The CDR3 DNA sequence: TGTGCCAGCGTCTCGGTCATTAGCACAGATACGCAGTATTTT. This translates into CASVSVISTDTQYF.

This clonotype was seen many times. The chain combines TRBV11-3 with TRBJ1-1, with 7 bases aligning to TRBD1. The junction had 10 bases not matched to a gene; V was cut back by 5 bases and J by 4 bases. From germline, CDR1 is SGHNT and CDR2 YENEEA. The CDR3 is 15 amino acids. In nucleotides, the CDR3 is TGTGCCAGCAGCAAAAGGGCCACAGGGGCCACTGAAGCTTTCTTT. Protein: CASSKRATGATEAFF.

This clonotype has a handful of counts. The chain combines TRBV5-4 with TRBJ2-1; 9 nucleotides line up with TRBD2. Per germline, CDR1 SGHNT and CDR2 YYREEE (reference sequence). The V and J ends lost 5 bases and 8 bases, in that order; junction bases with no gene match: 8. This CDR3 comprises 14 residues. The CDR3 DNA reads as TGTGCCAGCAGGACTAGCGGACTTGGGGATGAGCAGTTCTTC. It specifies CASRTSGLGDEQFF.

At least ten counts were recorded for this clonotype. The chain joins TRBV3-1 to TRBJ2-7; D unresolved. This CDR3 has 15 residues. Deletions cut 4 bases from V and 3 bases from J, with 16 bases between. In germline, CDR1 is LGHDT, CDR2 YNNKEL (reference sequence). CDR3 DNA: TGTGCCAGCAGCCGCCAGTGGAGTGATATCTACGAGCAGTACTTC. Residues: CASSRQWSDIYEQYF.

At least ten counts were recorded for this clonotype. The chain employs TRBV28 and TRBJ2-5; D remains ambiguous. The CDR3 extends over 13 amino acids. The V gene's germline CDR1 is MDHEN and CDR2 SYDVKM. Trimming shortened V by 3 bases and J by 1 base, and 6 bases separated the two germline ends. The CDR3, as DNA: TGTGCCAGCAGTTTCCTGGTCCAAGAGACCCAGTACTTC. It yields the protein CASSFLVQETQYF.

This clonotype has just a few counts. The J gene is TRBJ2-2, the V gene TRBV24-1; D ambiguous. V shed 6 bases and J shed 6 bases, with 7 bases lying between them. Germline V lookup: CDR1 KGHDR, CDR2 SFDVKD. There are 12 residues in the CDR3. The DNA of the CDR3 is TGTGCCACCAGTATCGGCGCCGGGGAGCTGTTTTTT. Encoded protein: CATSIGAGELFF.

This clonotype was found a few times. The CDR3 DNA follows: TGCGCCAGCAGCCAAGATCATCTGACTAGCGGGTCAAATGAGCAGTTCTTC. It encodes CASSQDHLTSGSNEQFF. This rearrangement joins TRBV4-1 to TRBJ2-1; 10 bases align to TRBD2. This CDR3 has 17 residues. In germline, CDR1 is MGHRA, CDR2 YSYEKL. With V trimmed by 0 bases and J by 7 bases, 9 bases remained unmatched.

This clonotype was counted many times. The chain joins TRBV11-2 to TRBJ2-2; weak D call: TRBD1 (6 bases). Deletions cut 5 bases from V and 2 bases from J, with 27 bases between. The length of the CDR3 is 20 residues. CDR1 is SGHAT and CDR2 is FQNNGV in the germline V gene. Here the CDR3 DNA reads TGTGCCAGCAGCCTCACTGGAGAAGGGTACAGGGCAGGTAACACCGGGGAGCTGTTTTTT. It yields the protein CASSLTGEGYRAGNTGELFF.

This clonotype was found a few times. The chain recombines TRBV6-1 with TRBJ1-1; no definite D call. V was pared by 1 base and J by 4 bases, with 7 bases between. The CDR3 contains 13 residues. In germline, CDR1 is MNHNS, CDR2 SASEGT. The CDR3 DNA reads TGTGCCAGCAGTGAAGGGCACCGCACTGAAGCTTTCTTT. Amino acid sequence: CASSEGHRTEAFF.

This clonotype was counted a few times. The chain's CDR3 is CASIIGTDPSAEAFF. The CDR3 nucleotides are TGTGCCAGCATAATAGGGACGGATCCCTCGGCCGAAGCTTTCTTT. This sequence joins TRBV6-1 and TRBJ1-1; D perhaps matches TRBD1 (5 bases). The CDR3 covers 15 residues. V was pared by 7 bases and J by 8 bases, with 23 bases between. Germline CDR1 reads MNHNS; CDR2 reads SASEGT.

The genes are TRBV20-1 and TRBJ2-1, with 8 bases matching TRBD1. This CDR3 has 15 residues. The junction had 12 bases not matched to a gene; V was cut back by 5 bases and J by 6 bases. Per germline, CDR1 DFQATT and CDR2 SNEGSKA (reference sequence). CDR3 DNA: TGCAGTGCTCGGACAGGGCTGTTATATGGCAATGAGCAGTTCTTC. Encoded protein: CSARTGLLYGNEQFF.

The table lists this clonotype with a few counts. The rearrangement joins TRBV9 to TRBJ1-6, with D possibly being TRBD1 (5 bases). The CDR3 spans 12 residues. CDR1 SGDLS and CDR2 YYNGEE come from the germline V gene. Trimming stripped 5 bases from V and 10 bases from J, with 10 bases between. CDR3 nucleotides: TGTGCCAGCAGTAGGGGTAGATCACCCCTCCACTTT. Amino acid sequence: CASSRGRSPLHF.

This clonotype was detected a few times. The CDR3 reads CASSFAGVNTGELFF. The CDR3 DNA sequence: TGCGCCAGCAGCTTTGCGGGGGTAAACACCGGGGAGCTGTTTTTT. V and J are TRBV5-1 and TRBJ2-2; 7 bases agree with TRBD2. From germline, CDR1 is SGHRS and CDR2 YFSETQ. V was pared by 2 bases and J by 2 bases, with 3 bases of the junction left unmatched. This CDR3 contains 15 residues.

At least ten counts were recorded for this clonotype. This chain links TRBV7-9 with TRBJ2-1; TRBD2 agrees at 11 bases. Germline lookup yields CDR1 SEHNR and CDR2 FQNEAQ (reference sequence). Trimming removed 5 bases from V and 4 bases from J; junction bases left unmatched: 19. This CDR3 spans 20 amino acids. Here the CDR3 reads CASSTLGGLAVLTFYNEQFF. CDR3 coding DNA: TGTGCCAGCAGCACACTAGGGGGACTAGCGGTCTTAACGTTTTACAATGAGCAGTTCTTC. Combining the CDR3 with reference TRBV7-9 and TRBJ2-1 gives the whole variable domain DTGVSQNPRHKITKRGQNVTFRCDPISEHNRLYWYRQTLGQGPEFLTYFQNEAQLEKSRLLSDRFSAERPKGSFSTLEIQRTEQGDSAMYLCASSTLGGLAVLTFYNEQFFGPGTRLTVL.

This clonotype was seen only a few times. Compared with germline, one end of the junction differs, possibly owing to a read error. The chain links TRBV2 to TRBJ2-5, with D tentatively TRBD2 (5 bases). The CDR3 is made up of 8 amino acids. Germline loops: CDR1 SNHLY, CDR2 FYNNEI. The CDR3 spells CASSGKDF. The CDR3 DNA reads TGTGCCAGCAGCGGGAAAGACTTC.

This clonotype was counted at least ten times. The J gene is TRBJ1-2, the V gene TRBV29-1, with a weak D call TRBD1 (5 bases). The germline V gene has CDR1 SQVTM and CDR2 ANQGSEA. V gave up 2 bases and J gave up 6 bases, with 10 bases separating them. The CDR3 consists of 12 residues. The CDR3 nucleotides read TGCAGCGTTGAAAAGGGGCTCCATGGCTACACCTTC. Protein product: CSVEKGLHGYTF.

This clonotype occurred many times. V and J are TRBV7-3 and TRBJ1-1; D call uncertain. V was cut by 1 base and J by 2 bases, with 5 bases left in between. Per the germline V gene, CDR1 is SGHTA and CDR2 is FQGTGA. CDR3 length: 13 amino acids. The DNA for the CDR3 is TGTGCCAGCAGCTTAATGGGCAACACTGAAGCTTTCTTT. It encodes CASSLMGNTEAFF.